This is a list of T cell receptor beta chains from one sample in a study of T cell changes during pregnancy in multiple sclerosis. Here immunoSEQ multiplex PCR was the method, and the copy in TCRdb shows in-frame clones only, minus some. The sample comprises under 55,000 clones, more than 75% of which are singletons, and roughly 1.4% rests with the top ten. Material for sequencing was PBMCs (not recorded whether the cells were cultured). The receptors were gathered from a female donor with multiple sclerosis, enrolled in a pregnancy study. CDR3s include the opening cysteine and the closing phenylalanine or tryptophan. D genes are given only for firm matches. Clone size is shown for a subset of rows, as once, few, many or a class of expanded clone.

J gene | clone size | V gene | D gene | CDR3 DNA | CDR3 protein
TRBJ1-5 | - | TRBV6-5 | - | TGTGCCAGCAGTAACTTGGACGGGTTCAATCAGCCCCAGCATTTT | CASSNLDGFNQPQHF
TRBJ1-4 | - | TRBV28 | TRBD1 | TGTGCCAGCAGTCCGACTGGACAGGGGGAAGAAAAACTGTTTTTT | CASSPTGQGEEKLFF
TRBJ1-1 | - | TRBV30 | - | TGTGCCTGGGGAAAGGGGGTGAGAACTGAAGCTTTCTTT | CAWGKGVRTEAFF
TRBJ2-3 | - | TRBV5-1 | - | TGCGCCAGCAGCTTGGATTGGTTCACAGATACGCAGTATTTT | CASSLDWFTDTQYF
TRBJ1-5 | - | TRBV30 | TRBD1 | TGTGCCTGGAGTTACAGGGGGGTTGGGAACAATCAGCCCCAGCATTTT | CAWSYRGVGNNQPQHF
TRBJ1-4 | - | TRBV7-9 | TRBD1 | TGTGCCAGCAGCTTTAGGGGGCGTAATGAAAAACTGTTTTTT | CASSFRGRNEKLFF
TRBJ2-3 | once | TRBV7-2 | TRBD2 | TGTGCCAGCACCCTCCTACCCTCGGGACTAGCGAAAGATACGCAGTATTTT | CASTLLPSGLAKDTQYF
TRBJ2-7 | - | TRBV5-6 | TRBD2 | TGTGCCAGCAGCTTCTATGGGGCTAGCGGAGCTTACGAGCAGTACTTC | CASSFYGASGAYEQYF
TRBJ1-3 | - | TRBV6-6 | - | TGTGCCAGCAGTTCCGCCTCTGGAAACACCATATATTTT | CASSSASGNTIYF
TRBJ2-7 | - | TRBV30 | - | TGTGCCTGGAGCCGAAGCTACGAGCAGTACTTC | CAWSRSYEQYF
TRBJ2-5 | - | TRBV6-5 | - | TGTGCCAGCAGCCGCACGCGGGACGGACAAGAGACCCAGTACTTC | CASSRTRDGQETQYF
TRBJ1-3 | - | TRBV28 | - | TGTGCCAGCAGTTTGGACGGAACTGCGGGGGGAAACACCATATATTTT | CASSLDGTAGGNTIYF
TRBJ2-7 | - | TRBV25-1 | - | TGTGCCAGCAGTGAAGCAGGGAGTTCCTACGAGCAGTACTTC | CASSEAGSSYEQYF
TRBJ1-1 | - | TRBV5-5 | - | TGTGCCAGCAGCCTGGGACGGTCCAACACTGAAGCTTTCTTT | CASSLGRSNTEAFF
TRBJ2-3 | - | TRBV28 | - | TGTGCCAGCGGGAGAATGAGCACAGATACGCAGTATTTT | CASGRMSTDTQYF
TRBJ2-3 | - | TRBV6-5 | TRBD2 | TGTGCCAGCTGGCTAGCGGACACAGATACGCAGTATTTT | CASWLADTDTQYF
TRBJ1-1 | few | TRBV28 | - | TGTGCCAGCAGACGAATCTTGTCGAACACTGAAGCTTTCTTT | CASRRILSNTEAFF
TRBJ2-3 | - | TRBV19 | TRBD2 | TGTGCCAGTAGTGCCCGCGACAGACTAGCGGGAGGGCGAGATACGCAGTATTTT | CASSARDRLAGGRDTQYF
TRBJ2-5 | - | TRBV13 | - | TGTGCCAGCAGCTTATATCCAGGGTCAGAGACCCAGTACTTC | CASSLYPGSETQYF
TRBJ2-5 | few | TRBV2 | TRBD1 | TGTGCCAGCAGTGGGGACAGGGAAAGGGCCCAGTACTTC | CASSGDRERAQYF
TRBJ2-6 | - | TRBV10-3 | TRBD2 | TGTGCCATCACGTATCAAGCGGGGGGCACTGGGGCCAACGTCCTGACTTTC | CAITYQAGGTGANVLTF
TRBJ1-1 | - | TRBV5-5 | - | TGTGCCAGCAGCTTGGGGAATTTGAACACTGAAGCTTTCTTT | CASSLGNLNTEAFF
TRBJ2-7 | - | TRBV5-4 | - | TGTGCCAGCAGCAACCCCATCTCCTACGAGCAGTACTTC | CASSNPISYEQYF
TRBJ1-1 | - | TRBV29-1 | TRBD1 | TGCAGCGTCGACAGGGGACTCCAAGCTTTCTTT | CSVDRGLQAFF
TRBJ2-5 | - | TRBV5-1 | - | TGCGCCAGCAGCTTGGTTGCCAGGCCATGGGAGACCCAGTACTTC | CASSLVARPWETQYF
TRBJ2-7 | - | TRBV27 | TRBD1 | TGTGCTACCAGGGTCAGCAGCGGGACAGGGTTCTACGAGCAGTACTTC | CATRVSSGTGFYEQYF
TRBJ2-2 | - | TRBV2 | - | TGTGCCAGCATGGGGAGGACGAACACCGGGGAGCTGTTTTTT | CASMGRTNTGELFF
TRBJ2-5 | - | TRBV5-1 | TRBD1 | TGCGCCAGCAGCAGGGACAGGGGCGCATCTGTTGAGACCCAGTACTTC | CASSRDRGASVETQYF
TRBJ1-3 | once | TRBV5-5 | - | TGTGCCAGCAGCTTTTTGTCCTGGTCTGGAAACACCATATATTTT | CASSFLSWSGNTIYF
TRBJ2-1 | - | TRBV18 | - | TGTGCCAGCTCGGACAGCGGGCCCTACAATGAGCAGTTCTTC | CASSDSGPYNEQFF
TRBJ2-5 | - | TRBV6-5 | TRBD2 | TGTGCCAGCAGTTACTCCGGGACTAGTGGCGAGACCCAGTACTTC | CASSYSGTSGETQYF
TRBJ2-3 | - | TRBV5-1 | TRBD1 | TGCGCCAGCATCTTTGGGGGACAGTCCACAGATACGCAGTATTTT | CASIFGGQSTDTQYF
TRBJ1-1 | - | TRBV14 | - | TGTGCCAGCAGCCCTTCGACCAGGCGGAAGAACACTGAAGCTTTCTTT | CASSPSTRRKNTEAFF
TRBJ2-3 | - | TRBV27 | TRBD1 | TGTGCCAGCAGTTTAGGGACAGTTTCCACAGATACGCAGTATTTT | CASSLGTVSTDTQYF
TRBJ2-2 | - | TRBV6-4 | - | TGTGCCAGCAGTGACAGGGCCACCGGGGAGCTGTTTTTT | CASSDRATGELFF
TRBJ2-1 | once | TRBV7-2 | TRBD1 | TGTGCCAGCAGGATAGGGGGCTCAATGAACAATGAGCAGTTCTTC | CASRIGGSMNNEQFF
TRBJ2-2 | - | TRBV4-3 | - | TGCGCCAGCAGCCAAGATTCCAGGGGGGGGAACGGGGAGCTGTTTTTT | CASSQDSRGGNGELFF
TRBJ1-2 | - | TRBV11-2 | - | TGTGCCAGCAGCGCACTCGGGCAGGCTAACTATGGCTACACCTTC | CASSALGQANYGYTF
TRBJ2-3 | - | TRBV5-1 | - | TGCGCCAGCAGCTTGCAACTAGCCCGCACAGATACGCAGTATTTT | CASSLQLARTDTQYF
TRBJ1-4 | few | TRBV6-6 | - | TGTGCCGCCTCCCATACAGGGAATAATGAAAAACTGTTTTTT | CAASHTGNNEKLFF
TRBJ2-2 | - | TRBV6-5 | TRBD2 | TGTGCCACTGCGGGAGGGCATTCTGGTACCGGGGAGCTGTTTTTT | CATAGGHSGTGELFF
TRBJ2-5 | - | TRBV11-2 | - | TGTGCCGGCAGCCTTATCAGGGGAGAGACCCAGTACTTC | CAGSLIRGETQYF
TRBJ2-7 | once | TRBV7-9 | - | TGTGCCAGCAGCTTTAAAGTTGGGGACCTCCTTTCCGAGCAGTACTTC | CASSFKVGDLLSEQYF